Listed below are T cell receptor beta chains from one sample, sequenced in a study of blood T cell repertoires in COVID-19. Generated by immunoSEQ multiplex PCR, the TCRdb table keeps only in-frame clones and is missing some. Of around 86,000 clones listed, around 85% were seen once; the top ten hold 9.5% to 15%. The material sequenced was peripheral blood. Receptor source: a human donor in a cohort sampled during active COVID-19. CDR3s include the opening cysteine and the closing phenylalanine or tryptophan. D genes are given only for firm matches. Clone size, where shown, is once, few, many, or a class for clones that have expanded.

j_call: TRBJ2-3
v_call: TRBV5-1
clone_size: -
d_call: -
cdr3_nt: TGCGCCAGCAGCTTCGCCCGACGTGAGGCGCAGTATTTT
cdr3_aa: CASSFARREAQYF

j_call: TRBJ2-1
v_call: TRBV9
clone_size: -
d_call: -
cdr3_nt: TGTGCCAGCAGCGTAGGAGGTCGGGGGAATGAGCAGTTCTTC
cdr3_aa: CASSVGGRGNEQFF

j_call: TRBJ2-7
v_call: TRBV19
clone_size: -
d_call: -
cdr3_nt: TGTGCCAGTAGTAGGGGCCTGACAGGAGGAAACTACGAGCAGTACTTC
cdr3_aa: CASSRGLTGGNYEQYF

j_call: TRBJ2-7
v_call: TRBV14
clone_size: once
d_call: -
cdr3_nt: TGTGCCAGCAGCCAAGTAGGGGCCATTTACTTC
cdr3_aa: CASSQVGAIYF

j_call: TRBJ2-3
v_call: TRBV5-1
clone_size: -
d_call: TRBD1
cdr3_nt: TGCGCCAGCAGCCCCCGACAGGGTGGCACAGATACGCAGTATTTT
cdr3_aa: CASSPRQGGTDTQYF

j_call: TRBJ2-3
v_call: TRBV5-4
clone_size: -
d_call: -
cdr3_nt: TGTGCCAGCAGCCGTACAGGGAGTCCTAGCACAGATACGCAGTATTTT
cdr3_aa: CASSRTGSPSTDTQYF

j_call: TRBJ1-4
v_call: TRBV29-1
clone_size: -
d_call: TRBD1
cdr3_nt: TGCAGCGTTGCCGCCAACAGGGGTGAAAAACTGTTTTTT
cdr3_aa: CSVAANRGEKLFF

j_call: TRBJ2-3
v_call: TRBV10-3
clone_size: -
d_call: TRBD2
cdr3_nt: TGTGCCATCAGAAATAAGCGGGAGGGCACAGATACGCAGTATTTT
cdr3_aa: CAIRNKREGTDTQYF

j_call: TRBJ1-6
v_call: TRBV18
clone_size: once
d_call: -
cdr3_nt: TGTGCCAGCTCACCTATAGCAGGGAACTCACCCCTCCACTTT
cdr3_aa: CASSPIAGNSPLHF

j_call: TRBJ1-4
v_call: TRBV2
clone_size: -
d_call: -
cdr3_nt: TGTGCCAGCAGGGATGTCCGGGACATACGGGAAAAACTGTTTTTT
cdr3_aa: CASRDVRDIREKLFF

j_call: TRBJ1-6
v_call: TRBV28
clone_size: -
d_call: -
cdr3_nt: TGTGCCAGCAGCCCTAGAAATTCACCCCTCCACTTT
cdr3_aa: CASSPRNSPLHF

j_call: TRBJ1-1
v_call: TRBV11-2
clone_size: -
d_call: TRBD1
cdr3_nt: TGTGCCAGCAGCTCGGACAGGGAGGTCACTGAAGCTTTCTTT
cdr3_aa: CASSSDREVTEAFF

j_call: TRBJ2-3
v_call: TRBV7-2
clone_size: -
d_call: -
cdr3_nt: TGTGCCAGCAGCCCTTTCGCGGCCATTCGCACAGATACGCAGTATTTT
cdr3_aa: CASSPFAAIRTDTQYF

j_call: TRBJ2-5
v_call: TRBV7-3
clone_size: -
d_call: TRBD1
cdr3_nt: TGTGCCAGCAGCTTAGGGCACAGGGGGGAGACCCAGTACTTC
cdr3_aa: CASSLGHRGETQYF

j_call: TRBJ1-2
v_call: TRBV29-1
clone_size: few
d_call: -
cdr3_nt: TGCAGCGTTTGGTTGGGGGGCTATGGCTACACCTTC
cdr3_aa: CSVWLGGYGYTF

j_call: TRBJ1-6
v_call: TRBV2
clone_size: few
d_call: -
cdr3_nt: TGTGCCAGCAGTGGAGGGCAGAATTCACCCCTCCACTTT
cdr3_aa: CASSGGQNSPLHF

j_call: TRBJ2-3
v_call: TRBV4-2
clone_size: -
d_call: TRBD1
cdr3_nt: TGTGCCAGCAGCCGACTACAGGGGGACACAGATACGCAGTATTTT
cdr3_aa: CASSRLQGDTDTQYF

j_call: TRBJ1-1
v_call: TRBV28
clone_size: -
d_call: -
cdr3_nt: TGTGCCAGCAGTTTAGGTCCTTTGGACAGGAACACTGAAGCTTTCTTT
cdr3_aa: CASSLGPLDRNTEAFF

j_call: TRBJ2-1
v_call: TRBV9
clone_size: -
d_call: TRBD1
cdr3_nt: TGTGCCAGCAGCGAGGGACAGGGGAACATAGTCAATGAGCAGTTCTTC
cdr3_aa: CASSEGQGNIVNEQFF

j_call: TRBJ2-1
v_call: TRBV7-9
clone_size: -
d_call: TRBD2
cdr3_nt: TGTGCCAGCAGCTCGGGGTCCCTTGGCGGGAGTGACAATGAGCAGTTCTTC
cdr3_aa: CASSSGSLGGSDNEQFF

j_call: TRBJ1-3
v_call: TRBV25-1
clone_size: -
d_call: -
cdr3_nt: TGTGCCAGTACAGGTTTCACTGGAAACACCATATATTTT
cdr3_aa: CASTGFTGNTIYF

j_call: TRBJ2-1
v_call: TRBV7-6
clone_size: -
d_call: TRBD2
cdr3_nt: TGTGCCAGCAGCTTAGCTGTCGCTCTAGCGGGAGGTCGTAAGAAAATCAATGAGCAGTTCTTC
cdr3_aa: CASSLAVALAGGRKKINEQFF

j_call: TRBJ1-1
v_call: TRBV4-1
clone_size: -
d_call: -
cdr3_nt: TGCGCCAGCAGCCAGGGAGTGCGAAGAATGAACACTGAAGCTTTCTTT
cdr3_aa: CASSQGVRRMNTEAFF

j_call: TRBJ2-5
v_call: TRBV6-5
clone_size: -
d_call: TRBD1
cdr3_nt: TGTGCCAGCAGTTCCCAAGGGGGCAGGGAGACCCAGTACTTC
cdr3_aa: CASSSQGGRETQYF

j_call: TRBJ2-3
v_call: TRBV12-5
clone_size: -
d_call: -
cdr3_nt: TGTGCTAGTGGTTTGGGACTAGGGGCCACAGATACGCAGTATTTT
cdr3_aa: CASGLGLGATDTQYF

j_call: TRBJ1-5
v_call: TRBV28
clone_size: -
d_call: -
cdr3_nt: TGTGCCAGCAGCCGGCAGGCGGGGTCCCGGCCCCAGCATTTT
cdr3_aa: CASSRQAGSRPQHF

j_call: TRBJ1-1
v_call: TRBV29-1
clone_size: -
d_call: -
cdr3_nt: TGCAGCGTTGAAAGAGGGGGGGTGAACACTGAAGCTTTCTTT
cdr3_aa: CSVERGGVNTEAFF

j_call: TRBJ2-7
v_call: TRBV28
clone_size: -
d_call: TRBD2
cdr3_nt: TGTGCCAGCAGAGTAAGCGGGAGGGCCAACGAGCAGTACTTC
cdr3_aa: CASRVSGRANEQYF

j_call: TRBJ2-3
v_call: TRBV5-1
clone_size: -
d_call: -
cdr3_nt: TGCGCCAGCAGCTTGTCGAACAGGGCCACAGATACGCAGTATTTT
cdr3_aa: CASSLSNRATDTQYF

j_call: TRBJ1-6
v_call: TRBV4-1
clone_size: -
d_call: -
cdr3_nt: TGCGCCAGCAGCCGCGGCTCTGTCTATTCACCCCTCCACTTT
cdr3_aa: CASSRGSVYSPLHF

j_call: TRBJ1-1
v_call: TRBV4-2
clone_size: -
d_call: TRBD1
cdr3_nt: TGTGCCAGCAGCCAAGAGATAACAGGGGGAATGAACACTGAAGCTTTCTTT
cdr3_aa: CASSQEITGGMNTEAFF

j_call: TRBJ2-2
v_call: TRBV7-7
clone_size: once
d_call: TRBD2
cdr3_nt: TGTGCCAGCAGCGTTAGCGGGAGTAGCACCGGGGAGCTGTTTTTT
cdr3_aa: CASSVSGSSTGELFF

j_call: TRBJ2-7
v_call: TRBV28
clone_size: -
d_call: TRBD1
cdr3_nt: TGTGCCAGCAGTCGGGACAGGGAAAGGGTCTACGAGCAGTACTTC
cdr3_aa: CASSRDRERVYEQYF

j_call: TRBJ2-7
v_call: TRBV7-9
clone_size: -
d_call: TRBD1
cdr3_nt: TGTGCCAGCAGCTTGTTCCCGGGACAGGGGGGATACGAGCAGTACTTC
cdr3_aa: CASSLFPGQGGYEQYF

j_call: TRBJ2-3
v_call: TRBV5-4
clone_size: -
d_call: TRBD2
cdr3_nt: TGTGCCAGCAGCTCGGGACTAGCGGGGGCCCCGGATACGCAGTATTTT
cdr3_aa: CASSSGLAGAPDTQYF

j_call: TRBJ2-3
v_call: TRBV6-5
clone_size: -
d_call: TRBD1
cdr3_nt: TGTGCCAGCCGCCGGGGACAGGGGGTTGCAGATACGCAGTATTTT
cdr3_aa: CASRRGQGVADTQYF

j_call: TRBJ2-1
v_call: TRBV6-5
clone_size: -
d_call: -
cdr3_nt: TGTGCCAGCATCCCGGAGGGGGCTAGAAATAATGAGCAGTTCTTC
cdr3_aa: CASIPEGARNNEQFF

j_call: TRBJ1-2
v_call: TRBV7-3
clone_size: -
d_call: TRBD1
cdr3_nt: TGTGCCAGCAGCGTCACGACAGGGGTTAACTATGGCTACACCTTC
cdr3_aa: CASSVTTGVNYGYTF

j_call: TRBJ1-1
v_call: TRBV13
clone_size: -
d_call: -
cdr3_nt: TGTGCCAGCAGCCTCTGGCGGGAAGGCACTGAAGCTTTCTTT
cdr3_aa: CASSLWREGTEAFF

j_call: TRBJ2-3
v_call: TRBV30
clone_size: -
d_call: TRBD1
cdr3_nt: TGTGCCTGGAGCTCCGGGACAGGAGGCACAGATACGCAGTATTTT
cdr3_aa: CAWSSGTGGTDTQYF

j_call: TRBJ2-7
v_call: TRBV3-1/TRBV3-2
clone_size: -
d_call: -
cdr3_nt: TGTGCCAGCAGCCCAGGACTCATACCCTCCTACGAGCAGTACTTC
cdr3_aa: CASSPGLIPSYEQYF

j_call: TRBJ1-5
v_call: TRBV21-1
clone_size: -
d_call: -
cdr3_nt: TGTGCCGGCAAGTTAGAGCCCGTGACCTGGGGGGTACGACAGCCCCAGCATTTT
cdr3_aa: CAGKLEPVTWGVRQPQHF

j_call: TRBJ2-5
v_call: TRBV29-1
clone_size: -
d_call: TRBD2
cdr3_nt: TGCAGCGTTGAGGGACTAGCGGGAGGACTGGAGACCCAGTACTTC
cdr3_aa: CSVEGLAGGLETQYF

j_call: TRBJ1-1
v_call: TRBV18
clone_size: -
d_call: -
cdr3_nt: TGTGCCAGCTCACCCCACAGACAACTTCCCACTGAAGCTTTCTTT
cdr3_aa: CASSPHRQLPTEAFF

j_call: TRBJ2-7
v_call: TRBV28
clone_size: once
d_call: TRBD2
cdr3_nt: TGTGCCAGCAGTTGGGGGAGGGGAACCGAGCAGTACTTC
cdr3_aa: CASSWGRGTEQYF

j_call: TRBJ2-5
v_call: TRBV20-1
clone_size: -
d_call: -
cdr3_nt: TGCAGTGTTGCGCCATCGGAGACCCAGTACTTC
cdr3_aa: CSVAPSETQYF

j_call: TRBJ2-2
v_call: TRBV23-1
clone_size: -
d_call: -
cdr3_nt: TGCGCCAGCAGTCAAGGTCGGGGACACAAGACCGGGGAGCTGTTTTTT
cdr3_aa: CASSQGRGHKTGELFF

j_call: TRBJ2-2
v_call: TRBV6-4
clone_size: -
d_call: TRBD1
cdr3_nt: TGTGCCAGCAGTCGACTGACAGGGTCGGAGGAGCTGTTTTTT
cdr3_aa: CASSRLTGSEELFF

j_call: TRBJ1-2
v_call: TRBV5-5
clone_size: -
d_call: -
cdr3_nt: TGTGCCAGCAGCTTGCCGAGGGGGATCTATGGCTACACCTTC
cdr3_aa: CASSLPRGIYGYTF